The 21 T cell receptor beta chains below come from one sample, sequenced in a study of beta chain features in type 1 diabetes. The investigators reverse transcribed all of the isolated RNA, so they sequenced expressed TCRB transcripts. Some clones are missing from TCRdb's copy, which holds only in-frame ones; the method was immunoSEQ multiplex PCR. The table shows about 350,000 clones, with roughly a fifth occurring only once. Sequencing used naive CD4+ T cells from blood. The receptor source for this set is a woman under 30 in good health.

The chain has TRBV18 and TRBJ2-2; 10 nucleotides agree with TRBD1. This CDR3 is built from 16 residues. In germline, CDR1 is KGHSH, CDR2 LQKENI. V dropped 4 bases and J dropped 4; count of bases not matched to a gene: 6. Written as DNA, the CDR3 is TGTGCCAGCTCACGTCGACAGGGGGCCATCACCGGGGAGCTGTTTTTT. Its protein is CASSRRQGAITGELFF.

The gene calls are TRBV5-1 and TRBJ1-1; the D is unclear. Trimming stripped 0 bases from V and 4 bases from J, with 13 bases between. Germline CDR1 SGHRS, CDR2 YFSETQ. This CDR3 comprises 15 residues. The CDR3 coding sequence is TGCGCCAGCAGCTTGGAATCAATGGGCGCCACTGAAGCTTTCTTT. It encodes CASSLESMGATEAFF. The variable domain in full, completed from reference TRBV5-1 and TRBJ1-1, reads KAGVTQTPRYLIKTRGQQVTLSCSPISGHRSVSWYQQTPGQGLQFLFEYFSETQRNKGNFPGRFSGRQFSNSRSEMNVSTLELGDSALYLCASSLESMGATEAFFGQGTRLTVV.

The CDR3 here is CATSRDRQGAGNTIYF. CDR3 DNA: TGTGCCACCAGCAGAGATCGACAGGGGGCTGGAAACACCATATATTTT. The chain recombines TRBV15 with TRBJ1-3, with 9 bases matching TRBD1. Looked up from germline, CDR1 is LNHNV and CDR2 is YYDKDF (reference sequence). CDR3 length: 16 amino acids. V was pared by 0 bases and J by 2 bases, with 2 bases of the junction left unmatched.

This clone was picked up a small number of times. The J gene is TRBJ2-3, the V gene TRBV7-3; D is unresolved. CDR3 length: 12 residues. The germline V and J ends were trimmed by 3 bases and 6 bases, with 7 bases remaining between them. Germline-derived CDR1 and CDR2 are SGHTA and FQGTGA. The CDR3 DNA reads TGTGCCAGCAGCTTTAGTTCCGATACGCAGTATTTT. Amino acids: CASSFSSDTQYF.

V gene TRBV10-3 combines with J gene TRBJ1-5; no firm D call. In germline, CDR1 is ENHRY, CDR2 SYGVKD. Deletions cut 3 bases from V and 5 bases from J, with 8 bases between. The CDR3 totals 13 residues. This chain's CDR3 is CAISDDTDQPQHF. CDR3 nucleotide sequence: TGTGCCATCAGTGACGACACAGATCAGCCCCAGCATTTT.

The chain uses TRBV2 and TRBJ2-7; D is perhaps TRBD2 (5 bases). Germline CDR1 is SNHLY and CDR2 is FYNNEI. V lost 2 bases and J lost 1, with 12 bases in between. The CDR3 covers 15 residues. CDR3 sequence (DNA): TGTGCCAGCAGTGAAACGGAGGCACCTTCCTACGAGCAGTACTTC. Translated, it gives CASSETEAPSYEQYF.

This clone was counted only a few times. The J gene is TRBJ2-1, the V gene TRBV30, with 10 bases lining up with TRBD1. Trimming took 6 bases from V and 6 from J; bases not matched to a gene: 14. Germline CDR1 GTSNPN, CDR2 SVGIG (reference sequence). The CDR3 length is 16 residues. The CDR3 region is CACSRTGGSGANEQFF. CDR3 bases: TGTGCCTGCAGCCGGACAGGGGGGAGCGGGGCCAATGAGCAGTTCTTC. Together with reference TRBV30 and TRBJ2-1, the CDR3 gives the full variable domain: SQTIHQWPATLVQPVGSPLSLECTVEGTSNPNLYWYRQAAGRGLQLLFYSVGIGQISSEVPQNLSASRPQDRQFILSSKKLLLSDSGFYLCACSRTGGSGANEQFFGPGTRLTVL.

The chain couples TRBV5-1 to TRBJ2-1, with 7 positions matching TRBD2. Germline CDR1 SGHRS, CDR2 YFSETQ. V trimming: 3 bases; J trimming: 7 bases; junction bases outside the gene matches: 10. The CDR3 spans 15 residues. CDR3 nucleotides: TGCGCCAGCAGCTGGGCGGGAGAAGCGTGGAATGAGCAGTTCTTC. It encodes CASSWAGEAWNEQFF.

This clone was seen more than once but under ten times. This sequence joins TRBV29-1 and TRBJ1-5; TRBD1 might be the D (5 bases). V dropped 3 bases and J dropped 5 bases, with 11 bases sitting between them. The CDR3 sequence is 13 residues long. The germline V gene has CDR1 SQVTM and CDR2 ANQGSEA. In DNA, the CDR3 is TGCAGCGTTGAGTCGGGGGTAGATCAGCCCCAGCATTTT. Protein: CSVESGVDQPQHF.

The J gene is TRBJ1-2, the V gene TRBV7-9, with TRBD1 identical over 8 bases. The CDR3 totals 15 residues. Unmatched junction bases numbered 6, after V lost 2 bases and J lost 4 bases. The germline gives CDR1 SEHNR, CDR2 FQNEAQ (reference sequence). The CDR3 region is CASSLIQGARYGYTF. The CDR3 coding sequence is TGTGCCAGCAGCTTAATCCAGGGGGCCCGCTATGGCTACACCTTC.

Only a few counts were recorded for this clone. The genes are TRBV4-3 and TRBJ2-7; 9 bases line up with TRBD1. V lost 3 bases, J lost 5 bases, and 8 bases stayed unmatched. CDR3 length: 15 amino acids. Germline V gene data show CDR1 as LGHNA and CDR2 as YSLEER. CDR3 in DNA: TGCGCCAGCAGCCACCCCGGACAGGGGAGGGACGAGCAGTACTTC. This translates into CASSHPGQGRDEQYF.

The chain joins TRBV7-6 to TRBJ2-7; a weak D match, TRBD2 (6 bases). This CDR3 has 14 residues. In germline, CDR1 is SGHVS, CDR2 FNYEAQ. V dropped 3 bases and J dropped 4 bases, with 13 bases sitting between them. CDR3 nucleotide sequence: TGTGCCAGCAGCTTGGGAGGAGACGTTTACGAGCAGTACTTC. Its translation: CASSLGGDVYEQYF.

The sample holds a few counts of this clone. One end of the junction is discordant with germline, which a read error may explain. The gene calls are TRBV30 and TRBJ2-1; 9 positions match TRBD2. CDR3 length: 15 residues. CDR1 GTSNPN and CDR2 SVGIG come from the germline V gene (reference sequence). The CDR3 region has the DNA TGTGCCGGGAGGGGGCTAGCGGGATCCTACAATGAGCAGTTCTTC. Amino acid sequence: CAGRGLAGSYNEQFF.

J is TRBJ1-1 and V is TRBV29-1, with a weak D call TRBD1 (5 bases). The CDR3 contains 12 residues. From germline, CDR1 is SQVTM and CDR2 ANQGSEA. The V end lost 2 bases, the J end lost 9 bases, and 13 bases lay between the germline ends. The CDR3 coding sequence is TGCAGCGTTGAATCGGCCACAGGCCAAGCTTTCTTT. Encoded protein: CSVESATGQAFF.

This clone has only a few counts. The CDR3: CASSPPGTGSYTQYF. For the CDR3, the DNA is TGTGCCAGCTCGCCCCCCGGGACCGGGAGCTATACGCAGTATTTT. The rearrangement joins TRBV18 to TRBJ2-3; a possible D gene is TRBD2 (6 bases). CDR3 size: 15 residues. The germline V and J ends were trimmed by 6 bases and 7 bases, with 20 bases remaining between them. Germline CDR1 and CDR2: KGHSH and LQKENI.

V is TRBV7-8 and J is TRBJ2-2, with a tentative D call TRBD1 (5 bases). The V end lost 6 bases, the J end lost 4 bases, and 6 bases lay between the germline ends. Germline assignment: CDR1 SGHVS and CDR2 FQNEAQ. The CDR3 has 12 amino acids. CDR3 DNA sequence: TGTGCCAGCAGGCAGGGCACCGGGGAGCTGTTTTTT. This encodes CASRQGTGELFF. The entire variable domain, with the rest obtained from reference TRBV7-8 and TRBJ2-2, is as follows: GAGVSQSPRYKVAKRGQDVALRCDPISGHVSLFWYQQALGQGPEFLTYFQNEAQLDKSGLPSDRFFAERPEGSVSTLKIQRTQQEDSAVYLCASRQGTGELFFGEGSRLTVL.

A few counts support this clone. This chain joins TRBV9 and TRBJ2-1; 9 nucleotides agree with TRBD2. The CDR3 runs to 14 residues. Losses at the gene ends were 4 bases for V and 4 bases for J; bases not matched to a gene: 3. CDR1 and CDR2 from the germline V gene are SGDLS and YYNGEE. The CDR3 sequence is CASSQSGGYNEQFF. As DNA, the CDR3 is TGTGCCAGCAGCCAAAGCGGGGGGTACAATGAGCAGTTCTTC.

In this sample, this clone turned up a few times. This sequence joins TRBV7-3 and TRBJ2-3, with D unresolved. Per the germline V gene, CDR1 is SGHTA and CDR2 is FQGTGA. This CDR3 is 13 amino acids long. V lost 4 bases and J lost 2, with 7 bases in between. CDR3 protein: CASSSQVTDTQYF. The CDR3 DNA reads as TGTGCCAGCAGCTCCCAGGTCACAGATACGCAGTATTTT. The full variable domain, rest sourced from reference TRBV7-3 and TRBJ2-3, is GAGVSQTPSNKVTEKGKYVELRCDPISGHTALYWYRQSLGQGPEFLIYFQGTGAADDSGLPNDRFFAVRPEGSVSTLKIQRTERGDSAVYLCASSSQVTDTQYFGPGTRLTVL.

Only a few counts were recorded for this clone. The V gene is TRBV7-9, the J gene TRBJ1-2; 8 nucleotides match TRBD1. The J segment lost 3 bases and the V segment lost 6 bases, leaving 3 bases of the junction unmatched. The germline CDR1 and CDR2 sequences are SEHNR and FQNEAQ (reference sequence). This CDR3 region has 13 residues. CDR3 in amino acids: CASSSTGDYGYTF. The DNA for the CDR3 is TGTGCCAGCAGTTCGACAGGGGACTATGGCTACACCTTC.

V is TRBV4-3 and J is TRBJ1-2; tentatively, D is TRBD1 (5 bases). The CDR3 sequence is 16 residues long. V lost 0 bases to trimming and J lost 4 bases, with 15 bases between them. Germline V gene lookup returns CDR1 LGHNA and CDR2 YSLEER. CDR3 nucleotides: TGCGCCAGCAGCCAAGATTTGGGCTCCCAGGGCTATGGCTACACCTTC. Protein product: CASSQDLGSQGYGYTF.

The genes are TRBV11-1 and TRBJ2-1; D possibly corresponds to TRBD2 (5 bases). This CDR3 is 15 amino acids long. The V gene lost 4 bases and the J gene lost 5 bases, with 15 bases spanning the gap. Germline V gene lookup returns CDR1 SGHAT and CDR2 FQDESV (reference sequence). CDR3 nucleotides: TGTGCCAGCAGCTCGCTCGGACTCATGGACAATGAGCAGTTCTTC. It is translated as CASSSLGLMDNEQFF. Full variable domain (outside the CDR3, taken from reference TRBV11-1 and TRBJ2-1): EAEVAQSPRYKITEKSQAVAFWCDPISGHATLYWYRQILGQGPELLVQFQDESVVDDSQLPKDRFSAERLKGVDSTLKIQPAELGDSAMYLCASSSLGLMDNEQFFGPGTRLTVL.